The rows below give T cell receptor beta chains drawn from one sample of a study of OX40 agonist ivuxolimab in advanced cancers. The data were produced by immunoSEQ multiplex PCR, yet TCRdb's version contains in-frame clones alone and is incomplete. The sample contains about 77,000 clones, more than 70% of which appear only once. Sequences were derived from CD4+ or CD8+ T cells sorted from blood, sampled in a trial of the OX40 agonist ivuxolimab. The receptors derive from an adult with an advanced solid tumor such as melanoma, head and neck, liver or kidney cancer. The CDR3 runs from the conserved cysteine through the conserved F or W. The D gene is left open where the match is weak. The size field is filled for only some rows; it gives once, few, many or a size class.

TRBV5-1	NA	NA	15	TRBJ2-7	CASSSGTWTATTQYF	TGCGCCAGCAGCTCGGGGACATGGACGGCTACGACGCAGTACTTC
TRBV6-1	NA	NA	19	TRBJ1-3	CASSVNWVRGSADGNTIYF	TGTGCCAGCAGTGTCAACTGGGTTCGCGGGTCCGCGGACGGAAACACCATATATTTT
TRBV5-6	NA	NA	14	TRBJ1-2	CASRIRFQSFSYTF	TGTGCCAGCAGGATTAGATTTCAGAGTTTTAGCTACACCTTC
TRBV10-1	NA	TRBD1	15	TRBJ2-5	CASSEATGDQETQYF	TGCGCCAGCAGTGAGGCGACAGGGGATCAAGAGACCCAGTACTTC
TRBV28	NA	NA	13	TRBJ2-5	CASRSRGRETQYF	TGTGCCAGCAGAAGTCGGGGCCGAGAGACCCAGTACTTC
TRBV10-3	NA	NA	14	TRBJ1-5	CAISEHGFNQPQHF	TGTGCCATCAGTGAGCACGGGTTCAATCAGCCCCAGCATTTT
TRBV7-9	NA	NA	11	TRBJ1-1	CASSLVAEAFF	TGTGCCAGCAGCTTAGTGGCTGAAGCTTTCTTT
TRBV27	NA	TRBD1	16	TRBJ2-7	CASRPLTGSFSYEQYF	TGTGCCAGCAGACCTCTGACAGGGTCATTCTCCTACGAGCAGTACTTC
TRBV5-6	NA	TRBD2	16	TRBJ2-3	CASSFLAGELTDTQYF	TGTGCCAGCAGCTTTCTAGCGGGGGAGCTCACAGATACGCAGTATTTT
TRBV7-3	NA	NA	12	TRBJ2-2	CASSISAGELFF	TGTGCCAGCAGCATCTCCGCCGGGGAGCTGTTTTTT
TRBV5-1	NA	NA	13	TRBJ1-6	CASSLGRDSPLHF	TGCGCCAGCAGCTTGGGCAGGGACTCACCCCTCCACTTT
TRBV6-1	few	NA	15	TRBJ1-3	CASSLRGPPGNTIYF	TGTGCCAGCAGTTTACGGGGTCCGCCTGGAAACACCATATATTTT
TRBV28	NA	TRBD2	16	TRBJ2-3	CASSLGTSGFTDTQYF	TGTGCCAGCAGTCTCGGGACTAGCGGATTCACAGATACGCAGTATTTT
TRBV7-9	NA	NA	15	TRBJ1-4	CASSLGTSLNEKLFF	TGTGCCAGCAGCTTAGGGACCAGCCTTAATGAAAAACTGTTTTTT
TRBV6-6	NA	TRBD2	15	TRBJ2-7	CASSYSSGRFSEQYF	TGTGCCAGCAGTTACTCGAGCGGGAGGTTCTCCGAGCAGTACTTC
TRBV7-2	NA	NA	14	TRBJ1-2	CASSLYDTPYGYTF	TGTGCCAGCAGCTTATACGACACCCCCTATGGCTACACCTTC
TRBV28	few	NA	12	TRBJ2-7	CASSLWAREQYF	TGTGCCAGCAGTCTCTGGGCAAGGGAGCAGTACTTC
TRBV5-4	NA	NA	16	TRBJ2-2	CASSFGGAAGTGELFF	TGTGCCAGCAGCTTCGGCGGGGCGGCTGGGACCGGGGAGCTGTTTTTT
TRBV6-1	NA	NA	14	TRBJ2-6	CASSPGSGANVLTF	TGTGCCAGTTCCCCCGGATCTGGGGCCAACGTCCTGACTTTC
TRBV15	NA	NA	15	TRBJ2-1	CATSRDSRGADEQFF	TGTGCCACCAGCAGAGATTCCAGGGGGGCAGATGAGCAGTTCTTC
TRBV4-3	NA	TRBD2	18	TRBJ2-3	CASSQEPSGRGRTDTQYF	TGCGCCAGCAGCCAAGAACCTAGCGGGCGCGGCCGCACAGATACGCAGTATTTT
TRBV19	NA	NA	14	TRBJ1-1	CASSIGQRNTEAFF	TGTGCCAGTAGTATAGGTCAGCGGAACACTGAAGCTTTCTTT
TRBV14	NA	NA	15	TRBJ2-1	CASSQERWGYNEQFF	TGTGCCAGCAGCCAAGAGCGGTGGGGTTACAATGAGCAGTTCTTC
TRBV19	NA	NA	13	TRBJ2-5	CASSPGGVETQYF	TGTGCCAGTAGCCCGGGGGGCGTGGAGACCCAGTACTTC
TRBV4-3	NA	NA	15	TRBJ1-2	CASSPKGGSNYGYTF	TGCGCCAGCAGCCCTAAGGGAGGATCTAACTATGGCTACACCTTC
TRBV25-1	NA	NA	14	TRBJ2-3	CASSEVSATDTQYF	TGTGCCAGCAGTGAAGTATCGGCCACAGATACGCAGTATTTT
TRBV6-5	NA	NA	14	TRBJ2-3	CASGGRSSTDTQYF	TGTGCCAGCGGCGGACGTTCTAGCACAGATACGCAGTATTTT
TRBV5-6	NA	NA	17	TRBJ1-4	CASSPGGQLLTNEKLFF	TGTGCCAGCAGCCCGGGCGGGCAGCTTTTAACTAATGAAAAACTGTTTTTT
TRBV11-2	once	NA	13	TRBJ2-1	CASSLALYNEQFF	TGTGCCAGCAGCTTAGCCCTATACAATGAGCAGTTCTTC
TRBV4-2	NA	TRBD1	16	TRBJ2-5	CASSQAGQGAVETQYF	TGTGCCAGCAGCCAAGCGGGACAGGGGGCCGTGGAGACCCAGTACTTC
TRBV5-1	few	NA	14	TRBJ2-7	CASSSGGGPYEQYF	TGCGCCAGCAGCTCGGGGGGCGGGCCTTACGAGCAGTACTTC
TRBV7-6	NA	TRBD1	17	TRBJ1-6	CASSSRQGVSYNSPLHF	TGTGCCAGCAGCTCGAGACAGGGCGTCTCCTATAATTCACCCCTCCACTTT
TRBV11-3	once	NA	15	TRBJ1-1	CASSLGDRGNTEAFF	TGTGCCAGCAGCTTAGGCGACAGAGGGAACACTGAAGCTTTCTTT
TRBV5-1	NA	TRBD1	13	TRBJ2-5	CASSLTGEETQYF	TGCGCCAGCAGCTTGACAGGGGAAGAGACCCAGTACTTC
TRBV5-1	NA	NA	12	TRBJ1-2	CASSRNNYGYTF	TGCGCCAGCAGCCGGAATAACTATGGCTACACCTTC
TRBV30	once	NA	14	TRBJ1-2	CAWSPPGRSGGYTF	TGTGCCTGGAGCCCCCCCGGCCGGTCGGGTGGCTACACCTTC
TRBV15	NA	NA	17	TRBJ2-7	CATSRPPRGDKFYEQYF	TGTGCCACCAGCAGACCACCCCGAGGGGACAAATTCTACGAGCAGTACTTC
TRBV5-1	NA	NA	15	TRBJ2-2	CASSAGQTNTGELFF	TGCGCCAGCAGCGCGGGACAGACGAACACCGGGGAGCTGTTTTTT
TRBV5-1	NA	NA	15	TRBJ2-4	CASSVGMGRKNIQYF	TGCGCCAGCAGCGTGGGAATGGGTCGGAAAAACATTCAGTACTTC
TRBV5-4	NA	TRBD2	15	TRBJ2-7	CASSFLKRGAYEQYF	TGTGCCAGCAGCTTTTTAAAGCGGGGAGCCTACGAGCAGTACTTC
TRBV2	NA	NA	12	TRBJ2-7	CASRLGLYEQYF	TGTGCCAGCAGGTTGGGACTCTACGAGCAGTACTTC
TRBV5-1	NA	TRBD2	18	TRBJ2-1	CASSVTGLAGGGYNEQFF	TGCGCCAGCAGCGTGACGGGACTAGCGGGTGGCGGGTACAATGAGCAGTTCTTC
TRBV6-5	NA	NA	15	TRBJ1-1	CASSYGNTLGTEAFF	TGTGCCAGCAGTTACGGTAACACCCTGGGGACTGAAGCTTTCTTT
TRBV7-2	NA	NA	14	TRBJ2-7	CASSPAARPTKQYF	TGTGCCAGCAGCCCAGCGGCTCGCCCCACGAAGCAGTACTTC
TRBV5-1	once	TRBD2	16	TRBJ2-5	CASSRTTRGAQETQYF	TGCGCCAGCAGCCGCACGACGCGGGGGGCCCAAGAGACCCAGTACTTC